The 13 T cell receptor beta chains in this list originate from one sample, sequenced in a study of regulatory T cells in long-lasting Graves disease (dated by TCRdb to the early 2020s). The receptor library was made with multiplex PCR. Sequencer: Illumina HiSeq 4000. TCR beta libraries were built with iRepertoire HTBI primers and Arm-PCR amplification of CDR3 regions. TCRdb itself trimmed the public reads at Q25 with fastp, ran MiXCR and retained productive beta chains. CDR3 protein duplicates are merged, each entry listing the most common genes and DNA. A total of some 470,000 distinct CDR3 sequences appear in this sample, about 22% of them only once. The biggest ten clones account for over 6% of the sample. Interpreted using the paper, the time point label stands for: persistent/refractory GD, antithyroid drugs over 5 years with positive TRAb. For both TCR sequencing and RNA sequencing, RNA was extracted from PBMCs in TRIzol.

This material consisted of peripheral blood mononuclear cells (PBMCs), taken when the disease was refractory, from a patient treated with antithyroid drugs. All receptors derive from a female donor with Graves disease.

This clonotype was picked up many times. The chain recombines TRBV27 with TRBJ2-5; either TRBD1 or TRBD2 may supply D (6 bases each). Trimming removed 5 bases from V and 2 bases from J, with 9 bases in between. CDR3 length: 13 amino acids. The V gene's germline CDR1 is MNHEY and CDR2 SMNVEV (reference sequence). CDR3 nucleotide sequence: TGTGCCAGCAGTGGAGGGGGGCAAGAGACCCAGTACTTC. It yields the protein CASSGGGQETQYF.

This clonotype was found many times. The chain uses TRBV5-8 and TRBJ1-2; 7 bases fit TRBD1. With 3 bases clipped from V and 4 bases from J, the junction kept 9 bases outside the gene matches. Germline CDR1 and CDR2: SGHTS and YDEGEE. This CDR3 has 15 amino acids. CDR3 sequence: CASSSRQGGVYGYTF. The CDR3 nucleotides read TGTGCCAGCAGCTCGAGACAGGGTGGGGTCTATGGCTACACCTTC.

The chain recombines TRBV6-1 with TRBJ2-7, with 8 bases fitting TRBD2. The J segment lost 1 base and the V segment lost 6 bases, leaving 8 bases of the junction unmatched. CDR1 is MNHNS and CDR2 is SASEGT in the germline V gene. The CDR3 consists of 15 residues. DNA for the CDR3: TGTGCCAGCAGGTATACTAGCGGTGGTTCCTACGAGCAGTACTTC. It codes for CASRYTSGGSYEQYF.

CDR3 residues: CSVTGGNQPQHF. The DNA for the CDR3 is TGCAGTGTAACAGGGGGCAATCAGCCCCAGCATTTT. This sequence joins TRBV20-1 and TRBJ1-5, with 7 bases matching TRBD1. The germline V gene encodes CDR1 DFQATT and CDR2 SNEGSKA (reference sequence). This CDR3 comprises 12 residues. The trim removed 7 bases at V and 2 bases at J, leaving 2 bases unmatched.

In this sample, this clonotype turned up many times. The J gene is TRBJ1-1, the V gene TRBV12-3 or TRBV12-4; the D gene is possibly TRBD1 (6 bases). Trimming stripped 6 bases from V and 5 bases from J, with 13 bases between. The CDR3 totals 13 residues. The CDR3 coding sequence is TGTGCCAGCAGGTACACAGGGAAGACTGAAGCTTTCTTT. It specifies CASRYTGKTEAFF.

V gene TRBV18 combines with J gene TRBJ2-1; the match to TRBD1 covers 9 bases. Germline lookup yields CDR1 KGHSH and CDR2 LQKENI. Losses at the gene ends were 3 bases for V and 8 bases for J; bases not matched to a gene: 5. CDR3 length: 14 amino acids. The CDR3 bases are TGTGCCAGCTCACCCCGGGACAGGGAAGATGAGCAGTTCTTC. It yields the protein CASSPRDREDEQFF.

The chain links TRBV19 to TRBJ1-4, with D uncertain. Per germline, CDR1 LNHDA and CDR2 SQIVND (reference sequence). V lost 3 bases and J 0 bases, leaving 17 bases between the germline ends. The CDR3 is 18 residues long. The CDR3 here is CASSIGIRRRSTNEKLFF. Written as DNA, the CDR3 is TGTGCCAGTAGTATTGGAATCCGCAGGAGGTCAACTAATGAAAAACTGTTTTTT.

CDR3 coding DNA: TGTGCCAGCAGCGGAAGGATAGACAGGGCGGAACTGTTTTTT. This translates into CASSGRIDRAELFF. The rearrangement uses TRBV9 and TRBJ1-4; 7 positions match TRBD1. Germline V gives CDR1 SGDLS, CDR2 YYNGEE. Trimming at V came to 3 bases and at J to 12 bases, leaving 11 bases not matched to a gene. The CDR3 covers 14 residues.

The genes are TRBV6-4 and TRBJ2-7; 11 positions agree with TRBD1. Trimming took 5 bases from V and 5 from J; bases not matched to a gene: 5. In germline, CDR1 is MRHNA, CDR2 SNTAGT. The CDR3 runs to 14 residues. CDR3 sequence reads: CASSWTGGRDEQYF. CDR3 nucleotide sequence: TGTGCCAGCAGTTGGACAGGGGGCAGAGACGAGCAGTACTTC.

This clonotype came up many times. This chain joins TRBV6-1 and TRBJ1-1; D remains ambiguous. The germline V and J ends were trimmed by 5 bases and 5 bases, with 18 bases remaining between them. This CDR3 is built from 15 residues. CDR1 and CDR2 (germline): MNHNS, SASEGT. The CDR3 DNA reads TGTGCCAGCAGTCTCACTACGCAATCGGGGACTGAAGCTTTCTTT. This gives the protein CASSLTTQSGTEAFF.

This chain uses TRBV19 with TRBJ2-2; D perhaps matches TRBD2 (6 bases). Germline CDR1 and CDR2: LNHDA and SQIVND (reference sequence). The CDR3 consists of 17 residues. V dropped 5 bases and J dropped 8 bases, with 24 bases sitting between them. The CDR3 coding sequence is TGTGCCAGTAGTCAGCCCGGGACTTATCTCGTCGCTGGGGAGCTGTTTTTT. Protein sequence: CASSQPGTYLVAGELFF.

This clonotype appeared a few times. This rearrangement joins TRBV6-5 to TRBJ1-1; D is unresolved. V lost 0 bases to trimming and J lost 5 bases, with 10 bases between them. Germline V CDR1 and CDR2: MNHEY, SVGAGI. CDR3 length: 14 residues. The CDR3 loop reads CASSYSMGVTEAFF. The CDR3 DNA is TGTGCCAGCAGTTACTCGATGGGAGTTACTGAAGCTTTCTTT.

This clonotype was recorded at least ten times. The chain links TRBV20-1 to TRBJ2-5; 7 nucleotides match TRBD1. Germline lookup yields CDR1 DFQATT and CDR2 SNEGSKA (reference sequence). The length of the CDR3 is 13 residues. The trim removed 3 bases at V and 2 bases at J, leaving 3 bases unmatched. The CDR3 here is CSASRTGQETQYF. CDR3 bases: TGCAGTGCTAGTAGGACAGGACAAGAGACCCAGTACTTC.